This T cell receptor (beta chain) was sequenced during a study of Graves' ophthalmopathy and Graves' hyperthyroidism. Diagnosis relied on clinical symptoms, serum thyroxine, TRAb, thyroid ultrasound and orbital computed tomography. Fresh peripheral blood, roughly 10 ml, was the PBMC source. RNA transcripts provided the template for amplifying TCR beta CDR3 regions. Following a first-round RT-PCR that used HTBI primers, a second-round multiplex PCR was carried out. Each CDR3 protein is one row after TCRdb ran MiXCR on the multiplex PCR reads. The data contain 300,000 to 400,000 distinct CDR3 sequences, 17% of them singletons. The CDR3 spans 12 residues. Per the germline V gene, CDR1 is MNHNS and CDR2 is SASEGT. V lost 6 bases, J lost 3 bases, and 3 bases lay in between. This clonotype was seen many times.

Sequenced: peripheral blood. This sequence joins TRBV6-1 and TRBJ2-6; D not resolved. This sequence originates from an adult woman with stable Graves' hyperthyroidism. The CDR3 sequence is CASRGGANVLTF. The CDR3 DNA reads TGTGCCAGCAGGGGTGGGGCCAACGTCCTGACTTTC.